Sequencing of this T cell receptor beta chain was carried out in a study of shared clonotypes between healthy human individuals. Study at large: Used for every donor were three CD4 naive, three CD4 memory, two CD8 naive and one CD8 memory plate.

Notes on the study in general: Four donors held approximately 4.5% of naive CD4 clonotypes in common.

TCRdb keeps only in-frame clones here, not all; method: immunoSEQ multiplex PCR. The sample carries around 690,000 clones, 80% to 95% recorded once. This clone turned up a few times. Antigen: not known. Germline V lookup: CDR1 SQVTM, CDR2 ANQGSEA. This CDR3 spans 9 amino acids. The V and J ends lost 2 bases and 8 bases respectively, with 3 bases between them. The chain couples TRBV29-1 to TRBJ1-2; D gene uncertain. The source is a man aged 18 to 30 in good health. Some clones in this sample may be carry-over from other donors' samples. The sample comprised memory CD8+ T cells from PBMCs. Regarding subset: CD45RO+ cells pooled with CCR7-negative TemRA cells. CDR3 in amino acids: CSVESGYTF. In DNA, the CDR3 is TGCAGCGTTGAAAGCGGCTACACCTTC.